Shown below are 18 T cell receptor beta chains from a single sample sequenced in a study of blood T cell repertoires in COVID-19. Data came from immunoSEQ multiplex PCR; TCRdb stores just in-frame clones and leaves some out. The data contain 270,000 or so clones, 88% of them singletons. What was sequenced was PBMCs or T cells enriched from blood (not recorded which). Every receptor here comes from a woman aged 40 to 50 with acute COVID-19.

The chain recombines TRBV4-2 with TRBJ2-7, with D maybe TRBD2 (6 bases). V lost 1 base and J lost 7, with 20 bases in between. The CDR3 has 16 residues. Per the germline V gene, CDR1 is LGHNA and CDR2 is YNFKEQ. This CDR3 reads CASSQGEVLVGREQYF. DNA for the CDR3: TGTGCCAGCAGCCAAGGGGAGGTACTAGTAGGTAGGGAGCAGTACTTC.

The chain employs TRBV28 and TRBJ2-7, with 8 nucleotides matching TRBD2. This CDR3 contains 13 residues. The V gene end was trimmed by 6 bases and the J gene end by 5 bases; junction bases not matched to a gene: 6. CDR1 and CDR2 from the germline V gene are MDHEN and SYDVKM. CDR3 in DNA: TGTGCCAGCAGCCTTAGCGGGATCAACGAGCAGTACTTC. This sequence encodes CASSLSGINEQYF. The full variable domain, in which reference TRBV28 and TRBJ2-7 provide the parts outside the CDR3, is DVKVTQSSRYLVKRTGEKVFLECVQDMDHENMFWYRQDPGLGLRLIYFSYDVKMKEKGDIPEGYSVSREKKERFSLILESASTNQTSMYLCASSLSGINEQYFGPGTRLTVT.

This clone has only one observation. The CDR3, as DNA: TGTGCCAGCAGTTCGGACCTTGGGGCGGAACCGCACAGGGAGACCCAGTACTTC. Amino acid sequence: CASSSDLGAEPHRETQYF. This rearrangement joins TRBV28 to TRBJ2-5; tentative D call: TRBD1 (5 bases). The CDR3 extends over 18 amino acids. The V and J ends lost 4 bases and 5 bases respectively, with 26 bases between them. Germline CDR1 is MDHEN and CDR2 is SYDVKM.

This sequence joins TRBV10-2 and TRBJ2-5; 9 positions match TRBD2. V trimming: 4 bases; J trimming: 5 bases; junction bases outside the gene matches: 14. CDR3 length: 17 amino acids. Germline loops: CDR1 WSHSY, CDR2 SAAADI. CDR3 nucleotides: TGCGCCAGCAGTGTCCTTGCGGGAGGGCCGTCGGTCGAGACCCAGTACTTC. It encodes CASSVLAGGPSVETQYF.

This sequence joins TRBV30 and TRBJ1-6; 7 bases line up with TRBD1. Looked up from germline, CDR1 is GTSNPN and CDR2 is SVGIG (reference sequence). The V and J ends lost 5 bases and 5 bases, in that order; junction bases with no gene match: 3. This CDR3 comprises 13 residues. The CDR3 DNA sequence: TGTGCCTGGGCGGGACAGCATAATTCACCCCTCCACTTT. It specifies CAWAGQHNSPLHF.

The chain recombines TRBV5-1 with TRBJ1-4; D is unresolved. Germline loops: CDR1 SGHRS, CDR2 YFSETQ. The CDR3 contains 14 residues. V dropped 2 bases and J dropped 5 bases, with 10 bases sitting between them. As DNA, the CDR3 is TGCGCCAGCAGCTTCGGACTTCCCAATGAAAAACTGTTTTTT. Translating gives CASSFGLPNEKLFF. Supplemented by reference TRBV5-1 and TRBJ1-4, the full variable domain reads KAGVTQTPRYLIKTRGQQVTLSCSPISGHRSVSWYQQTPGQGLQFLFEYFSETQRNKGNFPGRFSGRQFSNSRSEMNVSTLELGDSALYLCASSFGLPNEKLFFGSGTQLSVL.

This chain joins TRBV6-5 and TRBJ2-5; maybe TRBD1 (6 bases). This CDR3 is 13 amino acids long. Germline lookup yields CDR1 MNHEY and CDR2 SVGAGI. Trimming cost V 5 bases and J 5 bases, with 12 bases left between them. Here the CDR3 reads CASSSRGDETQYF. The DNA for the CDR3 is TGTGCCAGCAGTAGCAGGGGCGACGAGACCCAGTACTTC.

This rearrangement joins TRBV14 to TRBJ1-1; D may be TRBD1 (5 bases). The CDR3 length is 13 residues. V was cut by 1 base and J by 5 bases, with 8 bases left in between. Germline V CDR1 and CDR2: SGHDN, FVKESK. CDR3 region: CASSQVRTTEAFF. In DNA form, the CDR3 reads TGTGCCAGCAGCCAAGTACGGACAACTGAAGCTTTCTTT.

This clone was recorded a few times. The chain combines TRBV19 with TRBJ2-3; no firm D call. Germline CDR1 LNHDA, CDR2 SQIVND (reference sequence). The ends were cut back, 9 bases at V and 2 bases at J, with 21 bases in the middle. The CDR3 spans 16 residues. For the CDR3, the DNA is TGTGCCAGCTACGCCTACAGCCGCCCCAACACAGATACGCAGTATTTT. Translation: CASYAYSRPNTDTQYF.

This rearrangement joins TRBV21-1 to TRBJ1-4; the DNA was not compared with TRBD1, the D call given in the table. TRBV21-1 is reported as a pseudogene. The CDR3 extends over 14 amino acids. The chain's CDR3 is CASRRGSFNEKLFF. The CDR3 nucleotides are TGTGCCAGCAGAAGGGGGAGCTTTAATGAAAAACTGTTTTTT.

This rearrangement joins TRBV3-1 (or the pseudogene TRBV3-2) to TRBJ2-7; D is possibly TRBD2 (6 bases). V was cut by 1 base and J by 4 bases, with 20 bases left in between. From germline, CDR1 is LGHDT and CDR2 YNNKEL (reference sequence). This CDR3 has 17 residues. CDR3: CASSQGGVSGVRYEQYF. The DNA of the CDR3 is TGTGCCAGCAGCCAAGGGGGGGTCTCGGGAGTGAGGTACGAGCAGTACTTC.

The V gene is TRBV23-1, the J gene TRBJ1-5; D remains ambiguous. TRBV23-1 falls under the ORF class, with uncertain function. This CDR3 is built from 16 residues. V lost 7 bases, J lost 0 bases, and 16 bases lay in between. The CDR3 loop is CASNPPPHNSNQPQHF. CDR3 bases: TGCGCCAGCAACCCACCCCCACACAATAGCAATCAGCCCCAGCATTTT.

This clone appeared a single time. The chain is built from TRBV7-9 and TRBJ1-2; 10 bases agree with TRBD1. J gave up 5 bases and V 6 bases, and 9 bases lay outside the gene matches. From germline, CDR1 is SEHNR and CDR2 FQNEAQ (reference sequence). The CDR3 extends over 15 amino acids. For the CDR3, the DNA is TGTGCCAGCAGTATAAGGACAGGGGGTTGGTATGGCTACACCTTC. Its protein is CASSIRTGGWYGYTF.

In this sample, this clone turned up once. The chain combines TRBV2 with TRBJ2-3; tentatively, D is TRBD2 (5 bases). The CDR3 runs 15 residues. V was pared by 7 bases and J by 0 bases, with 14 bases between. Germline V gene sequence: CDR1 SNHLY, CDR2 FYNNEI. DNA of the CDR3: TGTGCCAGCACCGAATCGGGGTACAGCACAGATACGCAGTATTTT. Amino acid sequence: CASTESGYSTDTQYF.

This clone was observed a handful of times. The chain carries TRBV3-1 (or the pseudogene TRBV3-2) and TRBJ1-1; D remains ambiguous. The CDR3 sequence is 16 residues long. V was trimmed by 0 bases and J by 1 base, leaving 12 bases between them. Germline CDR1 LGHDT, CDR2 YNNKEL (reference sequence). CDR3 DNA sequence: TGTGCCAGCAGCCAAGAAAGCTTCTGGAGGAACACTGAAGCTTTCTTT. The encoded protein is CASSQESFWRNTEAFF.

The chain couples TRBV6-5 to TRBJ2-1, with TRBD2 matching 9 bases. The CDR3 contains 15 residues. Germline loops: CDR1 MNHEY, CDR2 SVGAGI. V lost 7 bases to trimming and J lost 0 bases; unmatched junction nucleotides: 4. The CDR3 DNA follows: TGTGCCAGCACTAGCGGGATTCGCTCCTACAATGAGCAGTTCTTC. This translates into CASTSGIRSYNEQFF.

The chain uses TRBV5-6 and TRBJ1-1, with D unclear. The germline V and J ends were trimmed by 4 bases and 11 bases, with 21 bases remaining between them. Germline V gene lookup returns CDR1 SGHDT and CDR2 YYEEEE. This CDR3 region has 14 residues. Here the CDR3 DNA reads TGTGCCAGCAGCAGGAGGGAGGGCGTGTTGGAGGCTTTCTTT. It specifies CASSRREGVLEAFF.

This chain joins TRBV7-2 and TRBJ1-6; D is uncertain. The germline V gene has CDR1 SGHTA and CDR2 FQGNSA. V was shortened by 5 bases and J by 5 bases, with 13 bases between the two germline ends. CDR3 length equals 15 residues. In DNA form, the CDR3 reads TGTGCCAGCAGCCCGAGCGGACCTAATAATTCACCCCTCCACTTT. Translation: CASSPSGPNNSPLHF.